This T cell receptor beta chain was sequenced during a study of graft-versus-host responses after intestinal transplantation. Study context: Anti-thymocyte globulin served as induction for all recipients, who then took tacrolimus and steroids for approximately three years.

Study conclusions and caveats: Subjects displaying graft-donor T cell macrochimerism possessed elevated graft-versus-host to host-versus-graft clonal ratios inside allografts. Peak levels of circulating GvH clones tracked with early post-transplant HvG declines. GvH clones were found in recipient marrow; some appeared first in ileum or blood.

The CDR3 loop spans 16 amino acids. Germline V gene sequence: CDR1 MDHEN, CDR2 SYDVKM. The V end was cut by 3 bases, the J end by 0 bases, with 15 bases between. Profiled with immunoSEQ multiplex PCR; TCRdb holds only in-frame clones, not every one. The sample lists 15,000 to 20,000 clones; 80% to 95% were seen once. This clone appeared a few times. Antigen specificity is unknown. The chain uses TRBV28 and TRBJ2-7, with D perhaps assigned TRBD1 or TRBD2 (5 bases each). This TCR was sampled from a human patient who received an intestinal transplant, so some T cells may come from the graft donor. This sample comprised PBMCs, obtained approximately 370 days after transplant. CDR3 bases: TGTGCCAGCAGTTTCCGGGGCGGGTTAAGCTCCTACGAGCAGTACTTC. Residues: CASSFRGGLSSYEQYF.